These 10 T cell receptor beta chains originate from one sample sequenced in a study of T cell responses to AZD1222 COVID-19 vaccine. Generated by immunoSEQ multiplex PCR, the TCRdb table keeps only in-frame clones and is missing some. The data contain about 140,000 clones, roughly 93% of them seen just once; the ten biggest clones take up more than 0.7%. The specimen comprised peripheral blood, sampled on day 0 of MenACWY control vaccination. All receptors derive from an adult in good health.

J is TRBJ1-4 and V is TRBV30, with 7 bases fitting TRBD1. CDR3 size: 16 residues. Germline CDR1 GTSNPN, CDR2 SVGIG (reference sequence). With 2 bases clipped from V and 6 bases from J, the junction kept 12 bases outside the gene matches. This CDR3 reads CAWSPKRVGQDEKLFF. The CDR3 bases are TGTGCCTGGAGTCCGAAGAGAGTAGGACAGGATGAAAAACTGTTTTTT.

The chain is built from TRBV19 and TRBJ2-1; 11 nucleotides match TRBD2. The CDR3 is 15 amino acids. The germline V gene has CDR1 LNHDA and CDR2 SQIVND (reference sequence). V lost 8 bases and J lost 9; bases outside the gene matches: 12. CDR3 region: CASSGTSGQWGEQFF. The CDR3, as DNA: TGTGCCAGTTCCGGGACTAGCGGACAATGGGGTGAGCAGTTCTTC. The full variable domain, with the rest looked up from reference TRBV19 and TRBJ2-1, is DGGITQSPKYLFRKEGQNVTLSCEQNLNHDAMYWYRQDPGQGLRLIYYSQIVNDFQKGDIAEGYSVSREKKESFPLTVTSAQKNPTAFYLCASSGTSGQWGEQFFGPGTRLTVL.

The J gene is TRBJ1-3, the V gene TRBV3-1 (or the pseudogene TRBV3-2); D gene unclear. Germline V CDR1 and CDR2: LGHDT, YNNKEL (reference sequence). The CDR3 runs to 15 residues. V lost 7 bases to trimming and J lost 4 bases, with 17 bases between them. CDR3 sequence reads: CASTPEGSRGNTIYF. The CDR3 DNA is TGTGCCAGCACCCCCGAAGGTTCTCGCGGAAACACCATATATTTT.

This sequence joins TRBV20-1 and TRBJ2-3; D might be TRBD2 (7 bases). Per the germline V gene, CDR1 is DFQATT and CDR2 is SNEGSKA (reference sequence). Trimming stripped 3 bases from V and 8 bases from J, with 21 bases between. This CDR3 is 15 amino acids long. The CDR3 DNA reads as TGCAGTGCTAGTAATTCTGGGGGGGGCCGGCGTACGCAGTATTTT. It specifies CSASNSGGGRRTQYF.

The chain employs TRBV30 and TRBJ2-3, with 12 bases that match TRBD1. V lost 3 bases to trimming and J lost 4 bases; unmatched junction nucleotides: 11. The germline CDR1 and CDR2 sequences are GTSNPN and SVGIG (reference sequence). This CDR3 has 17 amino acids. CDR3 sequence reads: CAWSPRGGTGGSDTQYF. The CDR3 nucleotides are TGTGCCTGGAGCCCCCGGGGGGGGACAGGGGGCTCAGATACGCAGTATTTT.

The chain employs TRBV5-1 and TRBJ2-7, with TRBD1 matching over 7 bases. This CDR3 contains 13 residues. The V and J ends lost 5 bases and 5 bases, in that order; junction bases with no gene match: 7. CDR1 SGHRS and CDR2 YFSETQ come from the germline V gene. This CDR3 reads CASRRQGSNEQYF. The CDR3 DNA is TGCGCCAGCAGACGACAGGGAAGCAACGAGCAGTACTTC. Full variable domain (remainder filled in from reference TRBV5-1 and TRBJ2-7): KAGVTQTPRYLIKTRGQQVTLSCSPISGHRSVSWYQQTPGQGLQFLFEYFSETQRNKGNFPGRFSGRQFSNSRSEMNVSTLELGDSALYLCASRRQGSNEQYFGPGTRLTVT.

This chain joins TRBV19 and TRBJ1-5, with D possibly being TRBD1 (5 bases). The CDR3 is 17 amino acids. V lost 8 bases and J lost 2, with 22 bases in between. The germline V gene encodes CDR1 LNHDA and CDR2 SQIVND (reference sequence). CDR3 region: CASGKMGPPRRNQPQHF. CDR3 bases: TGTGCCAGTGGAAAAATGGGGCCCCCGAGGCGCAATCAGCCCCAGCATTTT. The full variable domain, rest sourced from reference TRBV19 and TRBJ1-5, is DGGITQSPKYLFRKEGQNVTLSCEQNLNHDAMYWYRQDPGQGLRLIYYSQIVNDFQKGDIAEGYSVSREKKESFPLTVTSAQKNPTAFYLCASGKMGPPRRNQPQHFGDGTRLSIL.

The V and J genes are TRBV4-2 and TRBJ2-7; tentatively, D is TRBD2 (6 bases). Germline lookup yields CDR1 LGHNA and CDR2 YNFKEQ. Trimming removed 1 base at V and 0 bases at J, with 13 bases between. This CDR3 comprises 16 residues. CDR3 bases: TGTGCCAGCAGCCAAGCCCCTAGCGACCTCTCCTACGAGCAGTACTTC. Its protein product is CASSQAPSDLSYEQYF.

The chain links TRBV7-2 to TRBJ1-1; D unresolved. CDR1 is SGHTA, CDR2 FQGNSA, per germline. Trimming removed 1 base at V and 5 bases at J, with 8 bases between. The CDR3 runs 13 residues. The CDR3 bases are TGTGCCAGCAGCTTAGGAATGGGGACTGAAGCTTTCTTT. Its translation is CASSLGMGTEAFF.

The chain recombines TRBV9 with TRBJ2-2; 7 nucleotides agree with TRBD2. The junction had 4 bases not matched to a gene; V was cut back by 1 base and J by 1 base. This CDR3 contains 16 residues. Germline V lookup: CDR1 SGDLS, CDR2 YYNGEE. This CDR3 is CASSVRSGMNTGELFF. CDR3 nucleotides: TGTGCCAGCAGCGTAAGGAGCGGGATGAACACCGGGGAGCTGTTTTTT.